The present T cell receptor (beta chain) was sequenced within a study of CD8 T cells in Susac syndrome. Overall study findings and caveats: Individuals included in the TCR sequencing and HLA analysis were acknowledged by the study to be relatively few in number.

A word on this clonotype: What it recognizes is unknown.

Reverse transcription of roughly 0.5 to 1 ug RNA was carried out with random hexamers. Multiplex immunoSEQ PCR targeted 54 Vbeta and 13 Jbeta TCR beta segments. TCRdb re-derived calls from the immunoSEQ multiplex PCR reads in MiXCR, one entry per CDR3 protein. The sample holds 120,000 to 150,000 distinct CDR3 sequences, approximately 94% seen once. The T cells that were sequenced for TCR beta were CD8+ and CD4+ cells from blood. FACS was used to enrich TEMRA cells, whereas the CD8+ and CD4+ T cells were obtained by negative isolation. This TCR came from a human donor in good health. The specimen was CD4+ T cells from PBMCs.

CDR3 in DNA: TGTGCCATCAGCCCGGGACAGATCTTCGACTACACCTTC. Its translation: CAISPGQIFDYTF. The V gene is TRBV10-3, the J gene TRBJ1-2; 7 bases map to TRBD1. Unmatched junction bases numbered 11, after V lost 6 bases and J lost 10 bases. Germline CDR1 reads ENHRY; CDR2 reads SYGVKD. This CDR3 region has 13 residues.